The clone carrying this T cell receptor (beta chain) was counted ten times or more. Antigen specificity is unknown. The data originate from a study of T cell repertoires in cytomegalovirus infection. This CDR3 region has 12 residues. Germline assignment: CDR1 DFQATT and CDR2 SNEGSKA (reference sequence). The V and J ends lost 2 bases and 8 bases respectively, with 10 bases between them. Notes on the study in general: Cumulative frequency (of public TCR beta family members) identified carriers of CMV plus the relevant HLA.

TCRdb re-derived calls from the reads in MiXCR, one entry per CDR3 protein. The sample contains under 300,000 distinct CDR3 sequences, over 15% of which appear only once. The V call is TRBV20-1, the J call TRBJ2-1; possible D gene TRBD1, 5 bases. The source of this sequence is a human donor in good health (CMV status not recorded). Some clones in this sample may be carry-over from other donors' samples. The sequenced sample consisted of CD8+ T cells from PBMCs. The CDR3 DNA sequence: TGCAGTGCTAGATCCAGGGAACATGAGCAGTTCTTC. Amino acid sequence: CSARSREHEQFF.